This T cell receptor (beta chain) emerged from a study of T cells in Graves' hyperthyroidism and ophthalmopathy. Notes on the study in general: Separating ophthalmopathy from stable hyperthyroidism was achieved by a 13 V-J model. Blood also carried most thyroid clonotypes expanded above 0.001.

Comments on this clonotype: Antigen: not known. Being one base from a much bigger clone, this may be a read error.

What was amplified from RNA transcripts were TCR beta CDR3 regions. RT-PCR in the first round (using the HTBI primer set) targeted the TCR CDR3. Each CDR3 protein is one row after TCRdb ran MiXCR on the multiplex PCR reads. The table shows some 560,000 distinct CDR3 sequences, with less than 20% occurring only once. This CDR3 has 16 residues. CDR1 is LNHDA, CDR2 SQIVND, per germline (reference sequence). Specimen: blood. The source is a woman in her 30s with Graves' hyperthyroidism. The V call is TRBV19, the J call TRBJ1-4, with 9 bases identical to TRBD1. The CDR3 DNA is TGTGCCAATAGTCCCCGGGACAGGGTTACTAATGAAAAACTGTTTTTT. The encoded protein is CANSPRDRVTNEKLFF.